This T cell receptor (beta chain) is drawn from a study of T cells in Graves' hyperthyroidism and ophthalmopathy. TCR beta CDR3 region amplification was performed from RNA transcripts. The TCR CDR3 was amplified in a first-round RT-PCR using the HTBI primer set. Using its own MiXCR run on the multiplex PCR reads, TCRdb lists one record per CDR3 protein. This sample has hundreds of thousands of distinct CDR3 sequences; 15% to 20% occur once, and the top ten carry 3% to 4%. The CDR3 length is 14 residues. Unmatched junction bases numbered 11, after V lost 5 bases and J lost 11 bases. The germline V gene encodes CDR1 GTSNPN and CDR2 SVGIG (reference sequence). This clonotype came up many times.

The receptor's source is a woman in her twenties or thirties with Graves' hyperthyroidism. The V call is TRBV30, the J call TRBJ1-6; 8 bases are shared with TRBD1. The sequencing input was blood. The CDR3 sequence: CAWAHGTGVAPLHF. The DNA of the CDR3 is TGTGCCTGGGCCCACGGGACAGGCGTGGCACCCCTCCACTTT.